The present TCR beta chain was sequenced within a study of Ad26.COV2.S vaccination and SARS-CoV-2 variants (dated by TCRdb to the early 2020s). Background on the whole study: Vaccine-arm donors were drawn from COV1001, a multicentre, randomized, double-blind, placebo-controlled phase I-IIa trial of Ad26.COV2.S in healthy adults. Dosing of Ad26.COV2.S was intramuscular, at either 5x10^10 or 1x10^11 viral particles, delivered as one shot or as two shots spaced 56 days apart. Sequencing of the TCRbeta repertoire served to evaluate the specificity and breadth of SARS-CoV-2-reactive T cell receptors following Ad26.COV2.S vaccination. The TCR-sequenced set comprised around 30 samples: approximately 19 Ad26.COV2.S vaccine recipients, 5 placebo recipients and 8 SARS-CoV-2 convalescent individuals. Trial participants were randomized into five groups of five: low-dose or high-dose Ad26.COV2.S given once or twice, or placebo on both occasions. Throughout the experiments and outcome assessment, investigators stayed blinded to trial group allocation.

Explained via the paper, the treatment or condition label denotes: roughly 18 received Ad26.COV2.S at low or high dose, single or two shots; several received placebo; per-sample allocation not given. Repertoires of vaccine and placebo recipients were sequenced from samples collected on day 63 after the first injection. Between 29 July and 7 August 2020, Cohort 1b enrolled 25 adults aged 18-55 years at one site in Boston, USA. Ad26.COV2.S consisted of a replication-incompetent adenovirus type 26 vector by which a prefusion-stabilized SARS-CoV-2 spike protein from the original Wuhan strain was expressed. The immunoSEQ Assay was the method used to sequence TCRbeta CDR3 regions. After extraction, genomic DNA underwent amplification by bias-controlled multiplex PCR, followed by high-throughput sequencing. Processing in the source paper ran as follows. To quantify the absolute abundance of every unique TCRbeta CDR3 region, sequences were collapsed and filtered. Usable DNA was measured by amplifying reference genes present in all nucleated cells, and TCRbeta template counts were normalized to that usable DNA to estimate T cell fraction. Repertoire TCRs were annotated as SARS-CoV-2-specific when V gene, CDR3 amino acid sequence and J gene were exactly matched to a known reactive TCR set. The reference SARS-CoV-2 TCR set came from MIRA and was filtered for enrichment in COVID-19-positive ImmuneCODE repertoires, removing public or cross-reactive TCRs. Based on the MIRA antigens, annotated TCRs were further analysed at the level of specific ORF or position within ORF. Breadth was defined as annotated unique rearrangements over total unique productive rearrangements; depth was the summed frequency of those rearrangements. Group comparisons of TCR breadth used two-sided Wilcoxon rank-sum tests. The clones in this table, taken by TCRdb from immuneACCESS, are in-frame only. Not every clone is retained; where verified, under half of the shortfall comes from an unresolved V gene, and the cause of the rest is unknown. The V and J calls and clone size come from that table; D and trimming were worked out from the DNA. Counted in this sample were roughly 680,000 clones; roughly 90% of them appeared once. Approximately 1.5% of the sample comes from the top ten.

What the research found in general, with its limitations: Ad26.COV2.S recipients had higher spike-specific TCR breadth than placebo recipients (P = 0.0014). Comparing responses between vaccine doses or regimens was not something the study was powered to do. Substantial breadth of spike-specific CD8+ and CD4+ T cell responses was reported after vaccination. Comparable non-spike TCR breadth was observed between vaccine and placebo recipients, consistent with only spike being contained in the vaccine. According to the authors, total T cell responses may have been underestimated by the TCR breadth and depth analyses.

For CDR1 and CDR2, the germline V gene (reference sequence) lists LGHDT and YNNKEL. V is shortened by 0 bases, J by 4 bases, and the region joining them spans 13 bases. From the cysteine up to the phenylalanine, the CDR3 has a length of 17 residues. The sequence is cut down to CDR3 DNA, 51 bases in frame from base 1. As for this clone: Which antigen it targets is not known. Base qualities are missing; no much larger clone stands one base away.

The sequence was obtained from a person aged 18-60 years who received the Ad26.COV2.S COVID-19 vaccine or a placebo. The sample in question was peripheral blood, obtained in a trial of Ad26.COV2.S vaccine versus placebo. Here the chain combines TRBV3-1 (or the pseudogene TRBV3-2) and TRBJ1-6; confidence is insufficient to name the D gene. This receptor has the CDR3 CASSQEAAKVYNSPLHF. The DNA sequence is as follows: TGTGCCAGCAGCCAAGAAGCGGCAAAGGTTTATAATTCACCCCTCCACTTT.